The entry that follows covers one TCR beta chain sequence. The data were taken from a study of T cell repertoires in cytomegalovirus infection. One entry per CDR3 protein, called by TCRdb with MiXCR from the reads. This table has about 530,000 distinct CDR3 sequences, more than 20% appearing once. V gave up 0 bases and J gave up 2 bases; unmatched junction bases: 4. Germline CDR1 KGHSH, CDR2 LQKENI. CDR3 length: 17 amino acids. The chain uses TRBV18 and TRBJ2-3, with 11 bases identical to TRBD2. The sequence derives from a human donor in good health (CMV status not recorded). Some clones in this sample may be carry-over from other donors' samples. Sequencing was carried out using PBMCs. CDR3 sequence: CASSPPLTSGNTDTQYF. The CDR3 coding sequence is TGTGCCAGCTCACCACCTTTGACTAGCGGGAACACAGATACGCAGTATTTT.